The clone carrying this T cell receptor (beta chain) has a handful of counts. Its antigen remains unidentified. The ends lost 4 bases at V and 0 bases at J; junction bases unmatched: 6. CDR1 is MGHRA, CDR2 YSYEKL, per germline. The CDR3 covers 17 residues. All of the sorted populations showed purity greater than 98%. This sample is part of a study of beta chain features in type 1 diabetes. Study information: When patients were set against healthy donors, age, gender and cell yields were similar. Study-level results: Diminished insertions and augmented deletions at VDJ junctions characterized type 1 diabetes patients.

TCRB transcripts that were expressed got sequenced, as all of the isolated RNA had been reverse transcribed. For naive, central memory and regulatory T cell samples, reads averaged around 3.8 million. TCRdb's table, derived via immunoSEQ multiplex PCR, lists solely in-frame clones and lacks some. In the table there are roughly 450,000 clones, approximately 14% of which are singletons. J is TRBJ2-7 and V is TRBV4-1, with 13 bases matching TRBD2. The sample consisted of naive CD4+ T cells from blood. The origin of this receptor is a man aged 25-45 years in good health. The CDR3 reads CASSRGLAGVNSYEQYF. CDR3 coding DNA: TGCGCCAGCAGCCGAGGACTAGCGGGGGTCAACTCCTACGAGCAGTACTTC.